This T cell receptor (beta chain) was observed in a study of cytomegalovirus exposure and HLA in healthy donors. The donors comprised healthy bone marrow donors. V shed 4 bases, J shed 8 bases, and the junction held 10 bases outside the gene matches. Looked up from germline, CDR1 is SGHRS and CDR2 is YFSETQ. The length of the CDR3 is 14 residues. Both 60 Vbeta primers and 13 Jbeta primers went into the PCR. The assay was immunoSEQ multiplex PCR, and TCRdb's table has in-frame clones only and misses some. The sample gives 150,000 to 200,000 clones, approximately 71% of which show up once; just under 4.5% is in the top ten. Regarding the study as a whole: Usually a TCR sequence was rare, but some public TCRs were found in many donors. A likely sequencing artifact accounted for one observed cluster of highly shared sequence variants. TCR beta V- and J-gene trimming was later associated with a missense DCLRE1C variant.

The sample holds one count of this clone. Its antigen is not known. Sequences were obtained from PBMCs. The rearrangement uses TRBV5-1 and TRBJ2-7; 9 bases map to TRBD1. The receptor was derived from a woman aged 18-29 years in good health and CMV-seropositive. CDR3 protein: CASSPGQGIEQQYF. The CDR3 coding sequence is TGCGCCAGCAGCCCCGGACAGGGGATTGAGCAGCAGTACTTC.